A selection of T cell receptor beta chains follows, all from one sample in a study of vaccination effects on CD4 cells after COVID-19. The antigens these receptors bind are not known. Sequencing was performed with immunoSEQ multiplex PCR; in TCRdb, only in-frame clones are kept and a portion is missing. The top ten hold roughly 2.9% of the sample, which has tens of thousands of clones, roughly 74% seen once. Material: CD4+ T cells from PBMCs cultured with HCoV-NL63 spike peptides, obtained before COVID-19 vaccination. These receptors were taken from a human donor who received a COVID-19 vaccine. The CDR3 runs from the conserved cysteine through the conserved F or W. D genes are given only for firm matches. Size is stated for part of the rows, as once, few or many counts, or as a class when the clone is expanded.

clone size,V gene,CDR3 length,J gene,D gene,CDR3 DNA,CDR3 protein
once,TRBV3-1/TRBV3-2,14,TRBJ1-1,NA,TGTGCCAGCAGCGGGCGACAGAAGAGCCCAGGGGCTTTCTTT,CASSGRQKSPGAFF
NA,TRBV2,14,TRBJ1-3,NA,TGTGCCAGCACCCCGCCCCCGTCTGGAAACACCATATATTTT,CASTPPPSGNTIYF
NA,TRBV5-1,15,TRBJ2-5,TRBD1,TGCGCCAGCAGCTTGACAGGGGCGCTCCAAGAGACCCAGTACTTC,CASSLTGALQETQYF
once,TRBV3-1/TRBV3-2,15,TRBJ1-1,NA,TGTGCCAGCAGCCAAGCGATGGGCACGAACACTGAAGCTTTCTTT,CASSQAMGTNTEAFF
NA,TRBV5-1,12,TRBJ1-1,NA,TGCGCCAGCAGCCAGGGGAACACTGAAGCTTTCTTT,CASSQGNTEAFF
NA,TRBV6-2/TRBV6-3,15,TRBJ1-6,NA,TGTGCCAGCAGTTACTCCAGAGATTTTAATTCACCCCTCCACTTT,CASSYSRDFNSPLHF
NA,TRBV18,15,TRBJ2-6,NA,TGTGCCAGCTCAGTCGAAATCTCTGGGGCCAACGTCCTGACTTTC,CASSVEISGANVLTF
few,TRBV9,15,TRBJ1-3,TRBD1,TGTGCCAGCAGCGTAGCAACAGGGGCTGGAAACACCATATATTTT,CASSVATGAGNTIYF
NA,TRBV5-1,13,TRBJ2-3,NA,TGCGCCAGCAGCGATTACACGTCAGATACGCAGTATTTT,CASSDYTSDTQYF
NA,TRBV2,13,TRBJ2-1,NA,TGTGCCAGCAGTGTTGCTAGCATGACTGAGCAGTTCTTC,CASSVASMTEQFF
NA,TRBV9,14,TRBJ1-2,TRBD1,TGTGCCAGCAGCGCGACGACAGGGGGCAGTGGCTACACCTTC,CASSATTGGSGYTF
NA,TRBV29-1,13,TRBJ1-1,NA,TGCAGCGTTGAACCCGGGGTGGGGCGGATTGCTTTCTTT,CSVEPGVGRIAFF
NA,TRBV29-1,13,TRBJ1-5,NA,TGCAGCGTTGGCTGGGGGAGCAATCAGCCCCAGCATTTT,CSVGWGSNQPQHF
NA,TRBV7-9,15,TRBJ1-4,NA,TGTGCCAGCAGCTTAGAGGCCCGGACTAATGAAAAACTGTTTTTT,CASSLEARTNEKLFF
few,TRBV28,13,TRBJ1-5,NA,TGTGCCAGCAGTTTGGATAGCAATCAGCCCCAGCATTTT,CASSLDSNQPQHF
NA,TRBV12-2,16,TRBJ2-6,NA,TGTGCAAGTCGCTCTGGAAGGCAGTCTGGGGCCAACGTCCTGACTTTC,CASRSGRQSGANVLTF
few,TRBV5-1,14,TRBJ2-3,NA,TGCGCCAGCAGCTTTTCGGTCGGGACAGATACGCAGTATTTT,CASSFSVGTDTQYF
NA,TRBV30,19,TRBJ2-6,TRBD1,TGTGCCTGGAGTGACGGGACAGGGCGATCCAACTCTGGGGCCAACGTCCTGACTTTC,CAWSDGTGRSNSGANVLTF
NA,TRBV14,15,TRBJ2-5,NA,TGTGCCAGCAGCCAAGGTCTGGCGGGACAAGAGACCCAGTACTTC,CASSQGLAGQETQYF
NA,TRBV2,17,TRBJ2-5,TRBD2,TGTGCCAGCAGTGAAACTGTGCTAGCGGGGTACCAAGAGACCCAGTACTTC,CASSETVLAGYQETQYF
once,TRBV9,20,TRBJ1-2,NA,TGTGCCAGCAGCGTTGGGGTTGTTGGGGCAGGGGTCAAAGCTAACTATGGCTACACCTTC,CASSVGVVGAGVKANYGYTF